This paragraph reports one T cell receptor beta chain. The clone's antigen remains unknown. No base quality values were provided; no much bigger clone lies one nucleotide off. The CDR3 contains 16 residues, cysteine and phenylalanine counted. The retained sequence is limited to the CDR3, 48 bases, with the frame set at the first base. The data are from a study of OX40 agonist ivuxolimab in advanced cancers. Context from the whole study: Ivuxolimab was a fully human IgG2 agonistic monoclonal antibody targeting the costimulatory receptor OX40 (CD134). Prior anti-PD-1, anti-PD-L1 or anti-CTLA-4 therapy was permitted, and checkpoint inhibitors had been received by 40% to 50% of dose-escalation patients. Intravenous ivuxolimab was administered to patients every 2 weeks at six dose levels: 0.01, 0.1, 0.3, 1.5, 3 and 10 mg/kg. Of the approximately 50 dose-escalation patients, hepatocellular carcinoma was present in some 19, melanoma in around 15, renal cell carcinoma in 9 and head and neck cancer in 9. Peripheral TCRbeta sequencing was intended to test whether TCR sequence diversity was altered and clonal T-cell expansion was caused by ivuxolimab. In the dose-escalation cohort, around 80% of patients were male, and the mean age was approximately 60 years with a range of roughly 23 to 79. The paper reports the monotherapy dose-escalation portion (N of about 56 patients) of the phase I ivuxolimab trial. Partial responses were achieved by three dose-escalation patients, of whom one had hepatocellular carcinoma and two had cutaneous melanoma.

The trial excluded patients who had a history of autoimmune disease or who were on systemic immunosuppression. Peripheral blood for TCR sequencing was drawn from every dose cohort at baseline, at cycle 4 day 1 and at cycle 7 day 1. The samples were taken from a phase I, first-in-human, multicenter, open-label dose-escalation trial of ivuxolimab. The trial enrolled adults with locally advanced or metastatic head and neck squamous cell, hepatocellular, melanoma or renal cell carcinoma. Before TCR sequencing, CD4+ T cells and CD8+ T cells from peripheral blood were sorted into separate populations. Paper-wide results and their limitations: On average, CD8+ T cells showed more expanded clones than CD4+ T cells after ivuxolimab. Low levels of normalized T-cell clonal expansion were also seen in some nonresponding patients. At doses of 0.1 to 3.0 mg/kg, clonal expansion of both CD4+ and CD8+ blood T cells was observed from baseline to week 6. The antigen specificity of the peripheral T cells that underwent clonal expansion was not determined. Partial responders in the 0.1-3.0 mg/kg groups had among the lowest normalized peripheral clonal expansion, especially among CD8+ T cells.

Genomic DNA was isolated from the sorted cells so that the TCRbeta CDR3 region could be sequenced. TCRbeta CDR3 regions were sequenced using the immunoSEQ Assay. The table was pulled from immuneACCESS by TCRdb, which kept in-frame rearrangements only. Such tables lose some clones; where checked, under half of the loss comes from unresolved V genes, and the rest has no known cause. The sample contains tens of thousands of clones, roughly 88% of them found a single time. About 5.5% of the sample comes from the top ten. In this chain, TRBV21-1 is recombined with TRBJ2-3; the D segment call TRBD1 is taken from the table without a DNA check. TRBV21-1 is reported as a pseudogene. The receptor was derived from an adult with an advanced solid tumor such as melanoma, head and neck, liver or kidney cancer. The input for sequencing was CD4+ or CD8+ T cells sorted from blood, taken in a trial of the OX40 agonist ivuxolimab. The nucleotides are TGTGCCAGCCCCCGTCGTTGGACAGGACACACAGATACGCAGTATTTT. Its protein is CASPRRWTGHTDTQYF.